A single sample gave rise to the 19 T cell receptor beta chains below, sequenced in a study of cytomegalovirus exposure and HLA in healthy donors (dated by TCRdb to between 2016 and 2019). Library preparation was by the immunoSEQ multiplex PCR assay. The clones in this table, taken by TCRdb from immuneACCESS, are in-frame only. Not every clone is retained; where verified, under half of the shortfall comes from an unresolved V gene, and the cause of the rest is unknown. The sample yields about 98,000 clones; around nine tenths were counted once. In total, the top ten clones hold approximately 4% of the sample. Sequenced sample: PBMCs. The receptors here all came from a woman in her twenties or thirties in good health and CMV-seronegative.

The V gene is TRBV28, the J gene TRBJ1-2; TRBD1 agrees at 8 bases. V gave up 6 bases and J gave up 6 bases; unmatched junction bases: 15. Germline CDR1 is MDHEN and CDR2 is SYDVKM. This CDR3 is built from 16 residues. CDR3 protein: CASSTGTGMKRDGYTF. For the CDR3, the DNA is TGTGCCAGCAGCACCGGGACAGGAATGAAGAGAGATGGCTACACCTTC.

The chain employs TRBV27 and TRBJ1-2, with D tentatively TRBD1 (6 bases). This CDR3 region has 15 residues. Germline V gene data show CDR1 as MNHEY and CDR2 as SMNVEV (reference sequence). Between the trimmed V and J ends, which lost 0 bases and 4 bases, there was a span of 12 bases. The CDR3: CASSLSIGGGYGYTF. In DNA, the CDR3 is TGTGCCAGCAGTTTATCGATTGGGGGCGGCTATGGCTACACCTTC.

The V gene is TRBV11-2, the J gene TRBJ1-4, with D possibly TRBD1 on 6 matching bases. This CDR3 is 14 amino acids long. Looked up from germline, CDR1 is SGHAT and CDR2 is FQNNGV. Trimming stripped 5 bases from V and 8 bases from J, with 15 bases between. The chain's CDR3 is CASSTRQVEEKLFF. The CDR3 nucleotides read TGTGCCAGCAGCACCCGACAGGTAGAGGAAAAACTGTTTTTT.

The chain is built from TRBV4-1 and TRBJ2-7; D perhaps matches TRBD1 (5 bases). V dropped 0 bases and J dropped 6 bases, with 18 bases sitting between them. Germline values: CDR1 MGHRA, CDR2 YSYEKL. The CDR3 extends over 16 amino acids. This CDR3 reads CASSQEGSRVDREQYF. The DNA of the CDR3 is TGCGCCAGCAGCCAAGAAGGGTCCAGGGTGGATCGCGAGCAGTACTTC.

The chain joins TRBV7-8 to TRBJ1-5; weak D call: TRBD1 (5 bases). Trimming pared 7 bases from V and 7 bases from J, leaving 14 bases between. The CDR3 runs to 13 residues. Germline V gene sequence: CDR1 SGHVS, CDR2 FQNEAQ. The CDR3, as DNA: TGTGCCAGCACCATACAGGCGGAACAGCCCCAGCATTTT. Its protein product is CASTIQAEQPQHF.

This chain links TRBV25-1 with TRBJ2-7, with TRBD2 matching over 13 bases. Trimming cost V 8 bases and J 7 bases; bases outside gene matches: 8. The CDR3 spans 14 residues. Germline CDR1 and CDR2: MGHDK and SYGVNS. The CDR3 DNA sequence: TGTGCCAGCGGGAAAGGACTAGCGGGAGTGGAGCAGTACTTC. Its protein is CASGKGLAGVEQYF.

The chain combines TRBV5-1 with TRBJ2-1; TRBD2 aligns across 8 bases. This CDR3 region has 16 residues. After removal of 1 base from V and 4 bases from J, the junction contained 7 bases not matched to a gene. Per germline, CDR1 SGHRS and CDR2 YFSETQ. The CDR3: CASSLWVVAGYNEQFF. In nucleotides, the CDR3 is TGCGCCAGCAGCTTGTGGGTGGTAGCGGGGTACAATGAGCAGTTCTTC.

The J gene is TRBJ1-2, the V gene TRBV28, with a weak D call TRBD1 (5 bases). Germline values: CDR1 MDHEN, CDR2 SYDVKM. V lost 3 bases and J lost 4, with 15 bases in between. This CDR3 has 15 residues. This CDR3 reads CASSFFGAQGYGYTF. CDR3 bases: TGTGCCAGCAGTTTTTTTGGGGCGCAGGGCTATGGCTACACCTTC.

The rearrangement uses TRBV7-8 and TRBJ1-5, with 7 nucleotides matching TRBD1. The CDR3 length is 16 residues. CDR1 and CDR2 (germline): SGHVS, FQNEAQ. Trimming took 2 bases from V and 4 from J; bases not matched to a gene: 8. As DNA, the CDR3 is TGTGCCAGCAGCTTATTATTGACAGGGTCTAATCAGCCCCAGCATTTT. It translates to CASSLLLTGSNQPQHF. Using reference TRBV7-8 and TRBJ1-5 for the parts outside the CDR3, the full variable domain is GAGVSQSPRYKVAKRGQDVALRCDPISGHVSLFWYQQALGQGPEFLTYFQNEAQLDKSGLPSDRFFAERPEGSVSTLKIQRTQQEDSAVYLCASSLLLTGSNQPQHFGDGTRLSIL.

The chain couples TRBV18 to TRBJ2-1, with no clear D. The CDR3 runs to 16 residues. Germline-derived CDR1 and CDR2 are KGHSH and LQKENI. Trimming pared 4 bases from V and 0 bases from J, leaving 13 bases between. The CDR3 region has the DNA TGTGCCAGCTCACTAAATGTCCCCAGCTCCTACAATGAGCAGTTCTTC. Translated: CASSLNVPSSYNEQFF.

This sequence joins TRBV7-9 and TRBJ2-5; possible D gene TRBD1, 6 bases. Per the germline V gene, CDR1 is SEHNR and CDR2 is FQNEAQ (reference sequence). Trimming took off 3 bases at V and 5 bases at J, with 19 bases between the two ends. The CDR3 totals 16 residues. CDR3 amino acids: CASSFYALRGSETQYF. The CDR3 bases are TGTGCCAGCAGCTTCTATGCCCTTAGGGGGAGTGAGACCCAGTACTTC.

The chain couples TRBV7-8 to TRBJ1-3, with 7 nucleotides matching TRBD1. Trimming took 6 bases from V and 3 from J; bases not matched to a gene: 11. From germline, CDR1 is SGHVS and CDR2 FQNEAQ. The CDR3 is made up of 16 amino acids. The CDR3 DNA is TGTGCCAGCAGTCAGAAGGGGGCCACGGATGGAAACACCATATATTTT. Its protein is CASSQKGATDGNTIYF. The full variable domain, its missing parts supplied by reference TRBV7-8 and TRBJ1-3, is GAGVSQSPRYKVAKRGQDVALRCDPISGHVSLFWYQQALGQGPEFLTYFQNEAQLDKSGLPSDRFFAERPEGSVSTLKIQRTQQEDSAVYLCASSQKGATDGNTIYFGEGSWLTVV.

The chain has TRBV7-9 and TRBJ1-1; maybe TRBD1 (6 bases). The CDR3 contains 14 residues. Trimming shortened V by 5 bases and J by 1 base, and 11 bases separated the two germline ends. Germline V CDR1 and CDR2: SEHNR, FQNEAQ (reference sequence). The CDR3 is CASSPQTGNTEAFF. As DNA, the CDR3 is TGTGCCAGCAGCCCTCAGACAGGGAACACTGAAGCTTTCTTT.

In this sample, this clone turned up once. The V gene is TRBV5-6, the J gene TRBJ2-1, with D possibly TRBD1 on 6 matching bases. Germline V CDR1 and CDR2: SGHDT, YYEEEE. This CDR3 region has 14 residues. The V gene lost 6 bases and the J gene lost 4 bases, with 14 bases spanning the gap. The CDR3 DNA follows: TGTGCCAGCAAGGGCCGAGGGGGTTACAATGAGCAGTTCTTC. It is translated as CASKGRGGYNEQFF.

The chain has TRBV5-1 and TRBJ1-2; D unclear. This CDR3 has 13 amino acids. Trimming took 0 bases from V and 3 from J, leaving 6 bases between them. Germline values: CDR1 SGHRS, CDR2 YFSETQ. The CDR3 spells CASSLASDYGYTF. CDR3 DNA: TGCGCCAGCAGCTTGGCCTCGGACTATGGCTACACCTTC.

The chain couples TRBV11-2 to TRBJ1-5; D is undetermined. The germline V gene encodes CDR1 SGHAT and CDR2 FQNNGV. The CDR3 runs 13 residues. V was trimmed by 4 bases and J by 3 bases, leaving 7 bases between them. CDR3 coding DNA: TGTGCCAGCAGCTCAGATTACAATCAGCCCCAGCATTTT. Its translation: CASSSDYNQPQHF.

This clone was detected many times. This chain connects TRBV6-1 to TRBJ1-5, with TRBD1 matching over 11 bases. There are 15 residues in the CDR3. Losses at the gene ends were 6 bases for V and 5 bases for J; bases not matched to a gene: 6. The germline gives CDR1 MNHNS, CDR2 SASEGT. This CDR3 is CASSWTGGIDQPQHF. The CDR3, as DNA: TGTGCCAGCAGCTGGACAGGGGGCATCGATCAGCCCCAGCATTTT.

The rearrangement uses TRBV5-4 and TRBJ2-1; D remains unclear. Germline-derived CDR1 and CDR2 are SGHNT and YYREEE (reference sequence). The V and J ends lost 4 bases and 0 bases respectively, with 20 bases between them. CDR3 length equals 18 residues. DNA of the CDR3: TGTGCCAGCAGCCCAATGCTTTCTATTCGTAGCTCCTACAATGAGCAGTTCTTC. This gives the protein CASSPMLSIRSSYNEQFF.

The V call is TRBV4-2, the J call TRBJ1-1; 7 bases agree with TRBD1. CDR3 length equals 15 residues. Germline values: CDR1 LGHNA, CDR2 YNFKEQ. V lost 1 base and J lost 1; bases outside the gene matches: 3. CDR3 DNA: TGTGCCAGCAGCCAAGTACAGGGGAGGAACACTGAAGCTTTCTTT. This sequence encodes CASSQVQGRNTEAFF.